This entry lists 9 T cell receptor beta chains sequenced from one sample in a study of long-term antiretroviral therapy in people with HIV. With survey level as its setting, the immunoSEQ assay was v3.0. Only in-frame clones appear in the TCRdb table, and some are missing; sequencing was by immunoSEQ multiplex PCR. Of about 30,000 clones detected, approximately 81% appear once; the ten largest clones hold roughly 9%. The specimen was unsorted PBMCs, collected 3 years after starting antiretroviral therapy. The receptors derive from a man in his forties with HIV.

The genes are TRBV2 and TRBJ1-2; no clear D. The germline gives CDR1 SNHLY, CDR2 FYNNEI. CDR3 length equals 13 residues. The V end lost 7 bases, the J end lost 1 base, and 10 bases lay between the germline ends. CDR3 DNA sequence: TGTGCCAGCACTGCCGACTATAACTATGGCTACACCTTC. Translating gives CASTADYNYGYTF.

The CDR3 bases are TGTGCCAGCAGCCCGGGCTCCGTCTATGGCTACACCTTC. Translation gives CASSPGSVYGYTF. This rearrangement joins TRBV11-1 to TRBJ1-2; D remains unclear. The germline V gene encodes CDR1 SGHAT and CDR2 FQDESV (reference sequence). The V and J ends lost 5 bases and 4 bases respectively, with 11 bases between them. The CDR3 has 13 amino acids.

The J gene is TRBJ2-1, the V gene TRBV18; 7 nucleotides match TRBD1. V was pared by 3 bases and J by 8 bases, with 10 bases of the junction left unmatched. Germline assignment: CDR1 KGHSH and CDR2 LQKENI. CDR3 length: 15 residues. DNA of the CDR3: TGTGCCAGCTCACCGATACCGGGACAGAAAGATGAGCAGTTCTTC. This codes for CASSPIPGQKDEQFF.

The rearrangement joins TRBV5-5 to TRBJ2-7; D is unresolved. CDR3 length equals 14 residues. Germline loops: CDR1 SGHKS, CDR2 YYEKEE (reference sequence). Trimming stripped 0 bases from V and 0 bases from J, with 7 bases between. The CDR3 nucleotides read TGTGCCAGCAGCTTGGGCCCTGTCTCCTACGAGCAGTACTTC. It is translated as CASSLGPVSYEQYF.

V and J are TRBV19 and TRBJ1-5, with no clear D. Germline CDR1 and CDR2: LNHDA and SQIVND (reference sequence). This CDR3 contains 14 residues. Trimming shortened V by 6 bases and J by 3 bases, and 12 bases separated the two germline ends. The CDR3 loop is CASRHPTNNQPQHF. The CDR3 DNA sequence: TGTGCCAGTAGGCATCCCACGAACAATCAGCCCCAGCATTTT.

The V call is TRBV14, the J call TRBJ2-1; 9 nucleotides match TRBD2. Losses at the gene ends were 1 base for V and 5 bases for J; bases not matched to a gene: 6. Germline V gives CDR1 SGHDN, CDR2 FVKESK. The CDR3 has 16 residues. DNA of the CDR3: TGTGCCAGCAGCCAAGTGGGCCTAGCGGGGAACAATGAGCAGTTCTTC. Residues: CASSQVGLAGNNEQFF.

V and J are TRBV28 and TRBJ2-3; 10 bases fit TRBD2. The CDR3 runs to 15 residues. Germline CDR1 MDHEN, CDR2 SYDVKM. V lost 9 bases to trimming and J lost 3 bases; unmatched junction nucleotides: 9. CDR3 in amino acids: CASVAGGPGTDTQYF. The CDR3 DNA reads TGTGCCAGTGTAGCGGGAGGCCCGGGGACAGATACGCAGTATTTT. The full variable domain, rest sourced from reference TRBV28 and TRBJ2-3, is DVKVTQSSRYLVKRTGEKVFLECVQDMDHENMFWYRQDPGLGLRLIYFSYDVKMKEKGDIPEGYSVSREKKERFSLILESASTNQTSMYLCASVAGGPGTDTQYFGPGTRLTVL.

The V and J genes are TRBV14 and TRBJ2-5; no clear D gene. The CDR3 has 18 residues. The germline CDR1 and CDR2 sequences are SGHDN and FVKESK. Trimming pared 2 bases from V and 3 bases from J, leaving 22 bases between. The DNA for the CDR3 is TGTGCCAGCAGCCAAATAGCTTTGGGGTGGTACTTGGAAGAGACCCAGTACTTC. Translated, it gives CASSQIALGWYLEETQYF. Full variable domain (outside the CDR3, taken from reference TRBV14 and TRBJ2-5): EAGVTQFPSHSVIEKGQTVTLRCDPISGHDNLYWYRRVMGKEIKFLLHFVKESKQDESGMPNNRFLAERTGGTYSTLKVQPAELEDSGVYFCASSQIALGWYLEETQYFGPGTRLLVL.

The chain joins TRBV5-4 to TRBJ2-7, with TRBD2 matching 9 bases. Germline trimming cut 7 bases from V and 0 bases from J; bases unmatched to any gene: 14. Germline V lookup: CDR1 SGHNT, CDR2 YYREEE (reference sequence). This CDR3 region has 17 residues. This chain's CDR3 is CASGRLASGARSYEQYF. The CDR3 DNA reads TGTGCCAGCGGGAGGCTGGCTAGCGGGGCTCGCTCCTACGAGCAGTACTTC.